The 27 T cell receptor beta chains below all came from one sample that was sequenced in a study of CD4+ T cells in melanoma. Produced via immunoSEQ multiplex PCR; TCRdb's table is partial and in-frame only. Of about 110,000 clones in the sample, roughly 90% were seen once. Specimen: peripheral blood. The source is a human donor with melanoma.

The chain is built from TRBV15 and TRBJ2-5; maybe TRBD1 (6 bases). The V gene's germline CDR1 is LNHNV and CDR2 YYDKDF (reference sequence). The CDR3 is 15 residues long. With 0 bases removed from V and 4 bases from J, the gap between germline ends came to 12 bases. This chain's CDR3 is CATSRDWEQGETQYF. The DNA of the CDR3 is TGTGCCACCAGCAGAGATTGGGAACAGGGAGAGACCCAGTACTTC.

J is TRBJ2-5 and V is TRBV4-2, with TRBD1 identical over 12 bases. Germline lookup yields CDR1 LGHNA and CDR2 YNFKEQ. V lost 2 bases, J lost 4 bases, and 8 bases stayed unmatched. The CDR3 is 17 residues long. In DNA, the CDR3 is TGTGCCAGCAGCCAACCGGGACAGGGGGCCTTCGGAGAGACCCAGTACTTC. Protein product: CASSQPGQGAFGETQYF.

This clone showed up just once. The rearrangement joins TRBV19 to TRBJ2-7; TRBD1 matches 8 bases. With 8 bases clipped from V and 6 bases from J, the junction kept 9 bases outside the gene matches. This CDR3 comprises 13 residues. CDR1 is LNHDA, CDR2 SQIVND, per germline (reference sequence). This CDR3 is CASEATGGGEQYF. In DNA form, the CDR3 reads TGTGCCAGTGAAGCAACAGGGGGAGGCGAGCAGTACTTC.

The chain combines TRBV5-5 with TRBJ1-5; 7 bases line up with TRBD1. Germline assignment: CDR1 SGHKS and CDR2 YYEKEE (reference sequence). Trimming at V came to 4 bases and at J to 3 bases, leaving 10 bases not matched to a gene. The CDR3 contains 16 residues. CDR3 sequence: CASSAGTASLNQPQHF. CDR3 nucleotides: TGTGCCAGCAGCGCTGGGACAGCCTCCCTCAATCAGCCCCAGCATTTT. The whole variable domain, filled in from reference TRBV5-5 and TRBJ1-5, reads DAGVTQSPTHLIKTRGQQVTLRCSPISGHKSVSWYQQVLGQGPQFIFQYYEKEERGRGNFPDRFSARQFPNYSSELNVNALLLGDSALYLCASSAGTASLNQPQHFGDGTRLSIL.

The chain recombines TRBV2 with TRBJ1-5; the D is unclear. Trimming pared 3 bases from V and 2 bases from J, leaving 5 bases between. This CDR3 is built from 13 residues. CDR1 and CDR2 from the germline V gene are SNHLY and FYNNEI. The CDR3 bases are TGTGCCAGCAGTGAGAAAGGCAATCAGCCCCAGCATTTT. Translating it yields CASSEKGNQPQHF.

This chain links TRBV5-4 with TRBJ1-4, with D possibly matching TRBD1 (6 bases). Trimming stripped 0 bases from V and 7 bases from J, with 13 bases between. The length of the CDR3 is 15 residues. From germline, CDR1 is SGHNT and CDR2 YYREEE (reference sequence). The CDR3 here is CASSLGAGVGEKLFF. CDR3 DNA sequence: TGTGCCAGCAGCTTGGGGGCAGGGGTGGGTGAAAAACTGTTTTTT. The full variable domain, its missing parts supplied by reference TRBV5-4 and TRBJ1-4, is ETGVTQSPTHLIKTRGQQVTLRCSSQSGHNTVSWYQQALGQGPQFIFQYYREEENGRGNFPPRFSGLQFPNYSSELNVNALELDDSALYLCASSLGAGVGEKLFFGSGTQLSVL.

This clone appeared once. The rearrangement uses TRBV11-3 and TRBJ2-1; D gene unclear. CDR3 length: 13 residues. In germline, CDR1 is SGHNT, CDR2 YENEEA. V lost 5 bases and J 9 bases, leaving 14 bases between the germline ends. In DNA, the CDR3 is TGTGCCAGCAGCATACAAAACCGAGGTGAGCAGTTCTTC. It specifies CASSIQNRGEQFF.

The chain joins TRBV7-9 to TRBJ2-3, with 7 bases matching TRBD2. Looked up from germline, CDR1 is SEHNR and CDR2 is FQNEAQ (reference sequence). This CDR3 contains 16 residues. The trim removed 0 bases at V and 0 bases at J, leaving 3 bases unmatched. CDR3 nucleotides: TGTGCCAGCAGCTTAGCGTCGGGGGGAAGCACAGATACGCAGTATTTT. Encoded protein: CASSLASGGSTDTQYF.

The chain links TRBV6-5 to TRBJ1-3; D call uncertain. CDR1 is MNHEY and CDR2 is SVGAGI in the germline V gene. Deletions cut 6 bases from V and 4 bases from J, with 13 bases between. CDR3 length: 14 amino acids. The CDR3 is CASSLVGSGNTIYF. The CDR3 nucleotides read TGTGCCAGCAGCCTGGTTGGGTCAGGAAACACCATATATTTT.

CDR3 DNA sequence: TGTGCCAGCAGCTTAGTCAATGGGTACTCCTACGAGCAGTACTTC. Translating it yields CASSLVNGYSYEQYF. The genes are TRBV7-9 and TRBJ2-7; D is uncertain. Germline loops: CDR1 SEHNR, CDR2 FQNEAQ (reference sequence). V was shortened by 1 base and J by 0 bases, with 10 bases between the two germline ends. The CDR3 totals 15 residues.

The chain carries TRBV5-5 and TRBJ2-5; perhaps D is TRBD1 or TRBD2 (6 bases each). The V gene lost 6 bases and the J gene lost 5 bases, with 14 bases spanning the gap. The V gene's germline CDR1 is SGHKS and CDR2 YYEKEE (reference sequence). This CDR3 has 13 amino acids. The chain's CDR3 is CASNPRGVETQYF. In nucleotides, the CDR3 is TGTGCCAGCAACCCAAGGGGGGTTGAGACCCAGTACTTC.

This clone was recorded once. The genes are TRBV29-1 and TRBJ2-4; D unclear. Germline V gene data show CDR1 as SQVTM and CDR2 as ANQGSEA. This CDR3 has 10 amino acids. V gave up 0 bases and J gave up 8 bases, with 2 bases separating them. CDR3 in amino acids: CSVEEDIQYF. The CDR3, as DNA: TGCAGCGTTGAAGAAGACATTCAGTACTTC.

The sample holds a few counts of this clone. CDR3 DNA: TGTGCCAGCAGCGTAGGGGTAGGGATCGCACAAGAGACCCAGTACTTC. Translated: CASSVGVGIAQETQYF. The genes are TRBV9 and TRBJ2-5; no clear D. This CDR3 has 16 residues. V lost 0 bases to trimming and J lost 2 bases, with 14 bases between them. The V gene's germline CDR1 is SGDLS and CDR2 YYNGEE. Full variable domain (rest looked up from reference TRBV9 and TRBJ2-5): DSGVTQTPKHLITATGQRVTLRCSPRSGDLSVYWYQQSLDQGLQFLIQYYNGEERAKGNILERFSAQQFPDLHSELNLSSLELGDSALYFCASSVGVGIAQETQYFGPGTRLLVL.

The rearrangement links TRBV5-5 to TRBJ1-3; no clear D gene. In germline, CDR1 is SGHKS, CDR2 YYEKEE (reference sequence). CDR3 length: 13 residues. Trimming removed 2 bases at V and 5 bases at J, with 8 bases between. The CDR3 DNA follows: TGTGCCAGCAGCTTAGCTGGGAGAAACACCATATATTTT. Translated, it gives CASSLAGRNTIYF.

The gene calls are TRBV6-4 and TRBJ2-1; 10 bases line up with TRBD2. CDR3 length equals 14 residues. CDR1 is MRHNA, CDR2 SNTAGT, per germline. Trimming took 5 bases from V and 6 from J; bases not matched to a gene: 4. This chain's CDR3 is CASSLAGATNEQFF. As DNA, the CDR3 is TGTGCCAGCAGTCTAGCGGGGGCCACCAATGAGCAGTTCTTC.

V gene TRBV7-9 combines with J gene TRBJ2-3; D is perhaps TRBD2 (6 bases). The CDR3 has 13 residues. Germline CDR1 is SEHNR and CDR2 is FQNEAQ (reference sequence). The V and J ends lost 1 base and 9 bases respectively, with 11 bases between them. The CDR3 region has the DNA TGTGCCAGCAGCTTAGAAGAGGGAGGCACGCAGTATTTT. Protein sequence: CASSLEEGGTQYF. Supplemented by reference TRBV7-9 and TRBJ2-3, the full variable domain reads DTGVSQNPRHKITKRGQNVTFRCDPISEHNRLYWYRQTLGQGPEFLTYFQNEAQLEKSRLLSDRFSAERPKGSFSTLEIQRTEQGDSAMYLCASSLEEGGTQYFGPGTRLTVL.

The CDR3 loop reads CASKHTDPYEQYF. The CDR3 DNA reads TGTGCCAGCAAGCACACCGACCCCTACGAGCAGTACTTC. V is TRBV6-6 and J is TRBJ2-7; D gene ambiguous. Trimming shortened V by 7 bases and J by 2 bases, and 12 bases separated the two germline ends. Germline loops: CDR1 MNHNY, CDR2 SVGAGI (reference sequence). The CDR3 sequence is 13 residues long.

The genes are TRBV28 and TRBJ2-6; D ambiguous. Per germline, CDR1 MDHEN and CDR2 SYDVKM. The germline V and J ends were trimmed by 11 bases and 2 bases, with 10 bases remaining between them. This CDR3 comprises 13 residues. The CDR3 nucleotides are TGTGCCGGTTCTAAGGCTGGGGCCAACGTCCTGACTTTC. Its protein product is CAGSKAGANVLTF.

The chain carries TRBV11-1 and TRBJ2-3; 10 bases match TRBD2. V was pared by 5 bases and J by 2 bases, with 7 bases of the junction left unmatched. Germline values: CDR1 SGHAT, CDR2 FQDESV (reference sequence). The CDR3 is made up of 16 amino acids. The CDR3 spells CASSPGTSALTDTQYF. Here the CDR3 DNA reads TGTGCCAGCAGCCCCGGGACTAGCGCGCTCACAGATACGCAGTATTTT.

J is TRBJ2-7 and V is TRBV7-3, with 7 nucleotides matching TRBD2. CDR3 size: 13 residues. V was clipped by 6 bases and J by 2 bases; unmatched bases: 4. Germline CDR1 is SGHTA and CDR2 is FQGTGA. The CDR3 bases are TGTGCCAGCAGTTCTAGCGGCCCCTACGAGCAGTACTTC. Amino acid sequence: CASSSSGPYEQYF. Looking up the rest from reference TRBV7-3 and TRBJ2-7 gives the full variable domain: GAGVSQTPSNKVTEKGKYVELRCDPISGHTALYWYRQSLGQGPEFLIYFQGTGAADDSGLPNDRFFAVRPEGSVSTLKIQRTERGDSAVYLCASSSSGPYEQYFGPGTRLTVT.

The chain links TRBV6-1 to TRBJ2-7; 7 bases are a match to TRBD2. The CDR3 covers 13 residues. The V and J ends lost 11 bases and 4 bases, in that order; junction bases with no gene match: 11. Germline V gene sequence: CDR1 MNHNS, CDR2 SASEGT. The CDR3 sequence is CASGGVGGYEQYF. CDR3 nucleotide sequence: TGTGCCTCGGGGGGAGTAGGAGGGTACGAGCAGTACTTC.

The V and J genes are TRBV9 and TRBJ1-4, with TRBD1 as a possible D gene (5 bases). This CDR3 has 15 residues. The germline V and J ends were trimmed by 0 bases and 8 bases, with 14 bases remaining between them. CDR1 and CDR2 from the germline V gene are SGDLS and YYNGEE. The CDR3: CASSVGEGIWEKLFF. The DNA for the CDR3 is TGTGCCAGCAGCGTAGGGGAGGGGATCTGGGAAAAACTGTTTTTT. Supplemented by reference TRBV9 and TRBJ1-4, the full variable domain reads DSGVTQTPKHLITATGQRVTLRCSPRSGDLSVYWYQQSLDQGLQFLIQYYNGEERAKGNILERFSAQQFPDLHSELNLSSLELGDSALYFCASSVGEGIWEKLFFGSGTQLSVL.

This sequence joins TRBV5-6 and TRBJ2-7, with 8 positions matching TRBD1. The CDR3 has 14 amino acids. From germline, CDR1 is SGHDT and CDR2 YYEEEE. V lost 1 base, J lost 4 bases, and 4 bases stayed unmatched. CDR3 nucleotide sequence: TGTGCCAGCAGCTTGCCAGGGGGCTCGTACGAGCAGTACTTC. Encoded protein: CASSLPGGSYEQYF.

The chain couples TRBV7-6 to TRBJ1-1, with TRBD1 as a possible D gene (5 bases). Germline CDR1 reads SGHVS; CDR2 reads FNYEAQ. The CDR3 contains 15 residues. Trimming removed 2 bases at V and 1 base at J, with 11 bases between. CDR3 sequence: CASSLSQGRNTEAFF. The DNA for the CDR3 is TGTGCCAGCAGCTTAAGCCAGGGCAGGAACACTGAAGCTTTCTTT.

The chain carries TRBV11-3 and TRBJ2-4, with a possible D match to TRBD2 (5 bases). The V gene lost 8 bases and the J gene lost 8 bases, with 13 bases spanning the gap. Germline assignment: CDR1 SGHNT and CDR2 YENEEA. This CDR3 region has 12 residues. The CDR3 here is CASSGFDDIQYF. CDR3 DNA sequence: TGTGCCAGCTCGGGATTCGACGACATTCAGTACTTC.

This rearrangement joins TRBV18 to TRBJ2-1, with 8 positions matching TRBD1. J gave up 7 bases and V 3 bases, and 14 bases lay outside the gene matches. The CDR3 runs 17 residues. Germline loops: CDR1 KGHSH, CDR2 LQKENI. Here the CDR3 DNA reads TGTGCCAGCTCACCGGTTATGAGCACAGGGGGAATTAATGAGCAGTTCTTC. Protein: CASSPVMSTGGINEQFF.

This rearrangement joins TRBV7-9 to TRBJ1-2, with unresolved D. V dropped 2 bases and J dropped 2 bases, with 9 bases sitting between them. CDR3 length: 14 residues. CDR1 and CDR2 from the germline V gene are SEHNR and FQNEAQ (reference sequence). The chain's CDR3 is CASSLSGGNYGYTF. The CDR3 coding sequence is TGTGCCAGCAGCTTATCGGGCGGGAACTATGGCTACACCTTC. Filled out from reference TRBV7-9 and TRBJ1-2, the complete variable domain reads DTGVSQNPRHKITKRGQNVTFRCDPISEHNRLYWYRQTLGQGPEFLTYFQNEAQLEKSRLLSDRFSAERPKGSFSTLEIQRTEQGDSAMYLCASSLSGGNYGYTFGSGTRLTVV.